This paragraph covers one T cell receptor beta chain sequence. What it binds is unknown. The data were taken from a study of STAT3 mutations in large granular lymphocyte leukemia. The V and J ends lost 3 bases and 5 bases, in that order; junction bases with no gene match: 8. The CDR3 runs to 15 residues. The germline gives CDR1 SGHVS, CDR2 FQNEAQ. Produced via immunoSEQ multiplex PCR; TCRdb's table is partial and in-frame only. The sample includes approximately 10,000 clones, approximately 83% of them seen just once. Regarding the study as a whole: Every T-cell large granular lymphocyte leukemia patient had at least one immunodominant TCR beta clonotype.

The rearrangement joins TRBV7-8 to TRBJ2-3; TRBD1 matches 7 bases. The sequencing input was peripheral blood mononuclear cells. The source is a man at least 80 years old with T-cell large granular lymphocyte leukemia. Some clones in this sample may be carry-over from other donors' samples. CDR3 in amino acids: CASSLPTGVIDTQYF. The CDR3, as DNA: TGTGCCAGCAGCTTGCCAACAGGGGTAATAGATACGCAGTATTTT.